The rows below give T cell receptor beta chains drawn from one sample of a study of cytomegalovirus exposure and HLA in healthy donors. TCRdb keeps only in-frame clones here, not all; method: immunoSEQ multiplex PCR. The sample shows 65,000 to 75,000 clones, 70% to 80% of them seen only once. The sample taken for sequencing was PBMCs. These receptors all stem from a man over 45 in good health and CMV-seronegative. Both conserved end residues are part of each CDR3. D genes are given only for firm matches. Part of the rows lack a size; the others show once, few, many or a class for expanded clones.

clone_size: NA
v_call: TRBV6-5
d_call: TRBD2
cdr3_aa: CASSIAGGTDTQYF

clone_size: NA
v_call: TRBV7-3
d_call: TRBD2
cdr3_aa: CASSFAGGLDEQFF

clone_size: NA
v_call: TRBV18
d_call: TRBD1
cdr3_aa: CASSPDTGQGKKLFF

clone_size: NA
v_call: TRBV5-4
d_call: TRBD2
cdr3_aa: CASRPGRSREVSETQYF

clone_size: NA
v_call: TRBV7-9
d_call: NA
cdr3_aa: CASSPDRRYEQYF

clone_size: NA
v_call: TRBV27
d_call: NA
cdr3_aa: CASSLSSKGISTGKLYTEAFF

clone_size: few
v_call: TRBV18
d_call: TRBD1
cdr3_aa: CASSPGQGNYGYTF

clone_size: NA
v_call: TRBV7-2
d_call: TRBD1
cdr3_aa: CASSFTTAGTGKRNTIYF

clone_size: NA
v_call: TRBV27
d_call: TRBD1
cdr3_aa: CASSPTRQGAIYGYTF

clone_size: NA
v_call: TRBV5-5
d_call: TRBD2
cdr3_aa: CASSWGEVAGKETQYF

clone_size: once
v_call: TRBV10-3
d_call: NA
cdr3_aa: CAISEVSGFLHF